The 20 T cell receptor beta chains presented below share a single source sample, sequenced in a study of T cells in Graves' hyperthyroidism and ophthalmopathy. Using RNA transcripts as the source, TCR beta CDR3 regions were amplified. Primed by the HTBI set, a first-round RT-PCR was run on the TCR CDR3. TCRdb fed the multiplex PCR reads into MiXCR, producing one record per CDR3 protein. The sample shows a few hundred thousand distinct CDR3 sequences, 13% of them seen only once. The sample consisted of blood. All receptors derive from a man younger than 40 with Graves' hyperthyroidism that later progressed to Graves' ophthalmopathy.

This clonotype was picked up many times. This chain connects TRBV2 to TRBJ1-5, with no clear D. Per the germline V gene, CDR1 is SNHLY and CDR2 is FYNNEI. The V gene lost 8 bases and the J gene lost 4 bases, with 12 bases spanning the gap. The CDR3 totals 13 residues. CDR3 nucleotide sequence: TGTGCCAGCGGCGGCCAGACGAATCAGCCCCAGCATTTT. This gives the protein CASGGQTNQPQHF.

A few counts support this clonotype. A read error may explain this, as a much larger clone is one base away. The rearrangement links TRBV20-1 to TRBJ1-1; tentative D call: TRBD1 (5 bases). V was clipped by 1 base and J by 1 base, with 10 bases between them. This CDR3 region has 14 residues. CDR1 is DFQATT, CDR2 SNEGSKA, per germline (reference sequence). The CDR3 loop is CSARARAGNTEAFF. The CDR3 DNA follows: TGCAGTGCTAGAGCCAGGGCAGGGAACACTGAAGCTTTCTTT.

This clonotype turned up a few times. The V gene is TRBV5-1, the J gene TRBJ2-7, with 9 bases matching TRBD1. V was clipped by 5 bases and J by 3 bases; unmatched bases: 18. CDR1 and CDR2 (germline): SGHRS, YFSETQ. The CDR3 totals 18 residues. In DNA, the CDR3 is TGCGCCAGCAGACCCTTGACTGGTTCCGGGACAGGGCACTACGAGCAGTACTTC. It specifies CASRPLTGSGTGHYEQYF.

This clonotype came up a few times. The chain carries TRBV13 and TRBJ2-5, with 11 bases aligning to TRBD1. CDR3 length: 15 amino acids. The V gene's germline CDR1 is PRHDT and CDR2 FYEKMQ (reference sequence). V lost 4 bases and J lost 5; bases outside the gene matches: 6. CDR3 bases: TGTGCCAGCAGCTCGGACAGGGGGCTAGTTGAGACCCAGTACTTC. This encodes CASSSDRGLVETQYF.

There are a few counts of this clonotype. The rearrangement uses TRBV10-3 and TRBJ2-7; the match to TRBD2 covers 10 bases. Trimming removed 10 bases from V and 2 bases from J; junction bases left unmatched: 11. The CDR3 extends over 15 amino acids. Germline V CDR1 and CDR2: ENHRY, SYGVKD. The CDR3 nucleotides are TGTGCCACCCTAACCCCAACTAGCGGGACCTACGAGCAGTACTTC. Amino acids: CATLTPTSGTYEQYF.

This clonotype was observed at least ten times. The chain combines TRBV12-3 or TRBV12-4 with TRBJ1-4, with D uncertain. This CDR3 contains 13 residues. Trimming took 2 bases from V and 5 from J, leaving 6 bases between them. The CDR3 DNA sequence: TGTGCCAGCAGTTTAAACGGGAATGAAAAACTGTTTTTT. Protein product: CASSLNGNEKLFF.

This clonotype was detected many times. The V and J genes are TRBV3-1 and TRBJ1-5; D is undetermined. The V gene lost 3 bases and the J gene lost 4 bases, with 7 bases spanning the gap. The germline gives CDR1 LGHDT, CDR2 YNNKEL (reference sequence). This CDR3 has 13 residues. In nucleotides, the CDR3 is TGTGCCAGCAGCCAGGTGGGAAATCAGCCCCAGCATTTT. It translates to CASSQVGNQPQHF.

This clonotype was seen repeatedly, ten times or more. The CDR3: CASSFLQTEAFF. The CDR3 nucleotides are TGTGCCAGCAGTTTTCTACAGACTGAAGCTTTCTTT. V gene TRBV28 combines with J gene TRBJ1-1; D not certain. The germline CDR1 and CDR2 sequences are MDHEN and SYDVKM. V shed 3 bases and J shed 5 bases, with 7 bases lying between them. The CDR3 is 12 amino acids.

A few counts support this clonotype. The rearrangement joins TRBV5-1 to TRBJ2-5; TRBD2 might be the D (7 bases). The length of the CDR3 is 15 residues. From germline, CDR1 is SGHRS and CDR2 YFSETQ. Trimming took 2 bases from V and 5 from J, leaving 16 bases between them. The CDR3 region is CASSFFRGREETQYF. The CDR3 DNA is TGCGCCAGCAGCTTTTTTCGGGGGCGGGAGGAGACCCAGTACTTC.

V gene TRBV4-2 combines with J gene TRBJ2-7; 12 nucleotides agree with TRBD1. Germline-derived CDR1 and CDR2 are LGHNA and YNFKEQ. This CDR3 comprises 16 residues. J gave up 6 bases and V 4 bases, and 10 bases lay outside the gene matches. The CDR3 DNA follows: TGTGCCAGCAGCCTCGAACAAGGGACAGGGGGCCGCGAGCAGTACTTC. It translates to CASSLEQGTGGREQYF.

The V call is TRBV6-1, the J call TRBJ1-2, with D uncertain. V gave up 2 bases and J gave up 8 bases, with 9 bases separating them. The CDR3 covers 12 residues. Germline CDR1 and CDR2: MNHNS and SASEGT. This CDR3 reads CASSERVEGYTF. CDR3 nucleotide sequence: TGTGCCAGCAGTGAAAGGGTGGAGGGCTACACCTTC.

As regards this clonotype: Being one base from a much bigger clone, this may be a read error. Here the CDR3 omits its conserved ending phenylalanine or tryptophan, so a read error is the likely source. This rearrangement joins TRBV7-9 to TRBJ2-7, with a possible D match to TRBD1 (5 bases). The CDR3 sequence is 13 residues long. Germline-derived CDR1 and CDR2 are SEHNR and FQNEAQ (reference sequence). Trimming took off 6 bases at V and 5 bases at J, with 14 bases between the two ends. In DNA, the CDR3 is TGTGCCAGCAGGACGACAGCATTCAACGAGCAGTACCTC. As protein: CASRTTAFNEQYL.

This clonotype has a count of ten or more. The chain has TRBV6-1 and TRBJ1-1, with D perhaps TRBD1 (5 bases). Trimming cost V 4 bases and J 5 bases, with 11 bases left between them. Germline values: CDR1 MNHNS, CDR2 SASEGT. This CDR3 is 13 amino acids long. CDR3 region: CASSAQGVTEAFF. CDR3 bases: TGTGCCAGCAGTGCTCAAGGGGTTACTGAAGCTTTCTTT.

The table lists this clonotype with many counts. J is TRBJ1-5 and V is TRBV28; D remains ambiguous. This CDR3 region has 19 residues. Trimming shortened V by 2 bases and J by 4 bases, and 24 bases separated the two germline ends. Germline-derived CDR1 and CDR2 are MDHEN and SYDVKM. CDR3 region: CASSLPEQSPGTLNQPQHF. The CDR3 DNA reads as TGTGCCAGCAGTTTACCCGAACAGAGCCCCGGTACCTTAAATCAGCCCCAGCATTTT.

This clonotype has at least ten counts. The J gene is TRBJ1-5, the V gene TRBV24-1, with TRBD1 as a possible D gene (6 bases). The V and J ends lost 5 bases and 5 bases respectively, with 9 bases between them. The germline V gene encodes CDR1 KGHDR and CDR2 SFDVKD. CDR3 length: 13 amino acids. This CDR3 is CATSGSGDQPQHF. CDR3 in DNA: TGTGCCACCAGTGGGTCAGGGGATCAGCCCCAGCATTTT.

V gene TRBV5-1 combines with J gene TRBJ2-3; D uncertain. With 5 bases removed from V and 1 base from J, the gap between germline ends came to 11 bases. Germline V gene sequence: CDR1 SGHRS, CDR2 YFSETQ. The CDR3 is made up of 14 amino acids. The CDR3, as DNA: TGCGCCAGCAGAGAAGGTTGGGGCACAGATACGCAGTATTTT. Its translation is CASREGWGTDTQYF.

This clonotype has ten or more counts. The V call is TRBV28, the J call TRBJ1-2; D perhaps matches TRBD1 (6 bases). The CDR3 loop spans 13 amino acids. In germline, CDR1 is MDHEN, CDR2 SYDVKM. The ends were cut back, 4 bases at V and 4 bases at J, with 10 bases in the middle. Here the CDR3 DNA reads TGTGCCAGCAGTTCTGGGGGCAGCTATGGCTACACCTTC. Its protein is CASSSGGSYGYTF.

This clonotype was recorded at least ten times. The genes are TRBV6-2 or TRBV6-3 and TRBJ1-5, with D unresolved. The V gene lost 0 bases and the J gene lost 6 bases, with 12 bases spanning the gap. Germline lookup yields CDR1 MNHEY and CDR2 SVGEGT. The CDR3 contains 15 residues. CDR3 loop: CASSYSSWGGQPQHF. CDR3 DNA sequence: TGTGCCAGCAGTTACTCGAGTTGGGGTGGTCAGCCCCAGCATTTT.

This clonotype was counted ten times or more. The V and J genes are TRBV6-2 or TRBV6-3 and TRBJ2-1; 10 bases fit TRBD2. V trimming: 5 bases; J trimming: 10 bases; junction bases outside the gene matches: 11. The CDR3 runs to 15 residues. Germline V gives CDR1 MNHEY, CDR2 SVGEGT. CDR3 amino acids: CASSPKAGGPYEQFF. The CDR3 DNA sequence: TGTGCCAGCAGTCCCAAAGCGGGGGGGCCGTACGAGCAGTTCTTC.

In this sample, this clonotype turned up many times. The chain carries TRBV13 and TRBJ1-2; 9 bases match TRBD1. The CDR3 covers 13 residues. Germline V lookup: CDR1 PRHDT, CDR2 FYEKMQ (reference sequence). The V segment lost 4 bases and the J segment 8 bases; nucleotides outside the gene matches: 5. The CDR3 region has the DNA TGTGCCAGCAGCTCGCGGACAGGGGAAGGCTACACCTTC. Protein product: CASSSRTGEGYTF.